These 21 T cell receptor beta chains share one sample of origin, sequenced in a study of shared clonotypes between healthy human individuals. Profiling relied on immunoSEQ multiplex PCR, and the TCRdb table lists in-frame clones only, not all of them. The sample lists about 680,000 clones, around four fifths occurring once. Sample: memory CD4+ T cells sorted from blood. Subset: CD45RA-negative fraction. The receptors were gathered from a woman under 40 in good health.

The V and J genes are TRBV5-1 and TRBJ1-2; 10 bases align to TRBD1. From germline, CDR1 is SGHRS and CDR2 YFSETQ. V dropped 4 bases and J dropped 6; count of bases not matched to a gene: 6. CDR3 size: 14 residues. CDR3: CASSKDRGVDGYTF. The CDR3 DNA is TGCGCCAGCAGCAAGGACAGGGGGGTCGATGGCTACACCTTC.

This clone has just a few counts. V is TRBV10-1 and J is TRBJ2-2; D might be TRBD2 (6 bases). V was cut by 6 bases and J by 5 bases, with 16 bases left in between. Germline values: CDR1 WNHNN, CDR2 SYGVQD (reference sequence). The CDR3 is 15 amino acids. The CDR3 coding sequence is TGCGCCAGCAGCCACACGGGAGTTGGGACCGGGGAGCTGTTTTTT. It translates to CASSHTGVGTGELFF.

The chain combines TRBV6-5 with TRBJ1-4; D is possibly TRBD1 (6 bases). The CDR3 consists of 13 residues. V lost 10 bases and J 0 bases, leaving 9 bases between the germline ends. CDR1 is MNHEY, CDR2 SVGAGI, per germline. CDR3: CATRTATNEKLFF. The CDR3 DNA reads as TGTGCCACGCGGACAGCAACTAATGAAAAACTGTTTTTT.

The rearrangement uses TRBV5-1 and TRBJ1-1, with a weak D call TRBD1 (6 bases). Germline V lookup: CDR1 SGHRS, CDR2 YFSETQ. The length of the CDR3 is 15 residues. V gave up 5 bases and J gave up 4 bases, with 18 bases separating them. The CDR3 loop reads CASRAFKGRGTEAFF. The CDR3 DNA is TGCGCCAGCAGGGCGTTTAAGGGCAGGGGCACTGAAGCTTTCTTT.

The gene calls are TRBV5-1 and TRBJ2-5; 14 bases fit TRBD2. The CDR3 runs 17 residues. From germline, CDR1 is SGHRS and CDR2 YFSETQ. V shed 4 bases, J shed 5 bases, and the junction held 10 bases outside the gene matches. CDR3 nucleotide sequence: TGCGCCAGCAGCGTAGGACTAGCGGGAGGTTTTGGGGAGACCCAGTACTTC. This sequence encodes CASSVGLAGGFGETQYF.

CDR3 DNA: TGTGCCAGCAGTCCGACAGGGTCATTGACTGAAGCTTTCTTT. Translation gives CASSPTGSLTEAFF. This chain joins TRBV25-1 and TRBJ1-1; 7 nucleotides line up with TRBD1. The ends lost 5 bases at V and 5 bases at J; junction bases unmatched: 8. The CDR3 spans 14 residues. Germline loops: CDR1 MGHDK, CDR2 SYGVNS.

The DNA of the CDR3 is TGTGCCAGTAGTAAAGACGGGTTAGCGGGAGGCTACAATGAGCAGTTCTTC. This encodes CASSKDGLAGGYNEQFF. The V and J genes are TRBV19 and TRBJ2-1, with TRBD2 matching 10 bases. V lost 4 bases to trimming and J lost 3 bases; unmatched junction nucleotides: 9. CDR1 is LNHDA and CDR2 is SQIVND in the germline V gene (reference sequence). The CDR3 totals 17 residues.

The CDR3 region is CASRPGGRENYEQYF. The CDR3 DNA follows: TGTGCCAGCAGACCGGGGGGACGGGAAAATTACGAGCAGTACTTC. The chain recombines TRBV27 with TRBJ2-7; 7 nucleotides align to TRBD2. Germline V CDR1 and CDR2: MNHEY, SMNVEV (reference sequence). The CDR3 has 15 amino acids. V lost 6 bases, J lost 4 bases, and 12 bases stayed unmatched.

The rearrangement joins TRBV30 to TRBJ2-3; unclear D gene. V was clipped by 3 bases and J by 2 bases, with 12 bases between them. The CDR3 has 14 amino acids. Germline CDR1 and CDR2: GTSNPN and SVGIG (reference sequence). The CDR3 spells CAWRDLGTTDTQYF. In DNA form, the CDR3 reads TGTGCCTGGAGGGACCTAGGAACCACAGATACGCAGTATTTT. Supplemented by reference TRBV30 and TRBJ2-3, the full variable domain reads SQTIHQWPATLVQPVGSPLSLECTVEGTSNPNLYWYRQAAGRGLQLLFYSVGIGQISSEVPQNLSASRPQDRQFILSSKKLLLSDSGFYLCAWRDLGTTDTQYFGPGTRLTVL.

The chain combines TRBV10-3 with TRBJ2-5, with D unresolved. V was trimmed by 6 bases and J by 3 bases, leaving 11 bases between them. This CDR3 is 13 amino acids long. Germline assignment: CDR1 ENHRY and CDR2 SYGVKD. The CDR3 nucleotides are TGTGCCATCAGCGACCATTTAAAAGAGACCCAGTACTTC. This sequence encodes CAISDHLKETQYF.

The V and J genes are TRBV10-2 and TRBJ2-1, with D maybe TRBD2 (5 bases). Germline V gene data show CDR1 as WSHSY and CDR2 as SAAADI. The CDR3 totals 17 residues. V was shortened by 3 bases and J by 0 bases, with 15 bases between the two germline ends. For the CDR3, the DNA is TGCGCCAGCAGTGATCCCGGGAACCCCTACTCCTACAATGAGCAGTTCTTC. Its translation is CASSDPGNPYSYNEQFF.

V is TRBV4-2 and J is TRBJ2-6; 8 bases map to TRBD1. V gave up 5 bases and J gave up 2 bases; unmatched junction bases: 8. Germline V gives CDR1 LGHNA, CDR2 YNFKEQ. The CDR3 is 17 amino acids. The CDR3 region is CASSDQGAVTGANVLTF. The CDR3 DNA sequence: TGTGCCAGCAGCGATCAGGGGGCGGTAACTGGGGCCAACGTCCTGACTTTC.

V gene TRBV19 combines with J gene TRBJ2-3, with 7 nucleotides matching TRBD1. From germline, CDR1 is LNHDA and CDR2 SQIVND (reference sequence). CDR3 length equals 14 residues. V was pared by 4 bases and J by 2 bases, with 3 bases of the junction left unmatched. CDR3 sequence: CASSKQGHTDTQYF. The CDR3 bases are TGTGCCAGTAGTAAACAGGGGCACACAGATACGCAGTATTTT.

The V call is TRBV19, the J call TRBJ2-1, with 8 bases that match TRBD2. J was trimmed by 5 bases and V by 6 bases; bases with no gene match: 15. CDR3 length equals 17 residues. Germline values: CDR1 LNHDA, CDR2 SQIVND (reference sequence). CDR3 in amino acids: CASSPPPDSGSHNEQFF. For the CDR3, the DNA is TGTGCCAGTAGCCCACCCCCGGACAGCGGGAGCCACAATGAGCAGTTCTTC.

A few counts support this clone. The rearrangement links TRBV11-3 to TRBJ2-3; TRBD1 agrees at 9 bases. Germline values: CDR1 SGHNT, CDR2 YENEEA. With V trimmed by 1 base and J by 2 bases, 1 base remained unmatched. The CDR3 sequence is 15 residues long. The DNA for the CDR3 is TGTGCCAGCAGCTTAGGGACAGGGGTCACAGATACGCAGTATTTT. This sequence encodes CASSLGTGVTDTQYF.

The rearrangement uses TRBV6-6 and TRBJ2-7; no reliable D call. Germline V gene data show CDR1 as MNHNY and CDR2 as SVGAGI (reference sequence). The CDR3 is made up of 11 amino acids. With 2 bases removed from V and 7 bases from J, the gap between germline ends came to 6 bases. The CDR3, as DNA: TGTGCCAGCAGTTACGGAACGGAGCAGTACTTC. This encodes CASSYGTEQYF.

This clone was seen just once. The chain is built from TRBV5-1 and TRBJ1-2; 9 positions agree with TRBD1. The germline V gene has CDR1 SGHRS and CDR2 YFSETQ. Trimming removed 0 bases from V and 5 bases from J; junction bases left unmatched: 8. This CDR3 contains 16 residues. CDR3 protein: CASSLEPGQGGYGYTF. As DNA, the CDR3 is TGCGCCAGCAGCTTGGAACCGGGACAGGGTGGTTATGGCTACACCTTC.

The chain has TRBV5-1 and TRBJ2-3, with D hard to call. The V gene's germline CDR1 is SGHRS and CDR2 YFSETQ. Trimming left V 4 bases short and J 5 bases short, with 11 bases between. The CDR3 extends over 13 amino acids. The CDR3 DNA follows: TGCGCCAGCAGCCCAAACACGGGAGATACGCAGTATTTT. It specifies CASSPNTGDTQYF.

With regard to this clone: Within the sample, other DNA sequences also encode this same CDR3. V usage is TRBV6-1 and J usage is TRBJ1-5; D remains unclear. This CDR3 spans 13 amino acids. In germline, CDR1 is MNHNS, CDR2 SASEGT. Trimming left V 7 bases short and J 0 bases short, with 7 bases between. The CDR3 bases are TGTGCCAGCAACCTTTATAGCAATCAGCCCCAGCATTTT. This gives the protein CASNLYSNQPQHF.

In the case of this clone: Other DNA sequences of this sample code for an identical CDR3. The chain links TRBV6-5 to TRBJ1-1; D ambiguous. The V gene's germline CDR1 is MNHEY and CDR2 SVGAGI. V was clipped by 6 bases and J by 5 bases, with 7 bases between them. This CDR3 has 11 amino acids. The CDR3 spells CASSRGTEAFF. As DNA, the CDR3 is TGTGCCAGCAGCCGAGGGACTGAAGCTTTCTTT.

CDR3 coding DNA: TGCAGTGCTAGAGAGAATACTGAGCAGTTCTTC. Translation: CSARENTEQFF. The chain employs TRBV20-1 and TRBJ2-1, with D unresolved. The V gene lost 0 bases and the J gene lost 9 bases, with 6 bases spanning the gap. There are 11 residues in the CDR3. In germline, CDR1 is DFQATT, CDR2 SNEGSKA (reference sequence).